A selection of T cell receptor beta chains follows, all from one sample in a study of cytomegalovirus exposure and HLA in healthy donors. TCRdb keeps only in-frame clones here, not all; method: immunoSEQ multiplex PCR. This sample has around 100,000 clones, with 82% found just once. Input material: PBMCs. The receptor source for this set is a woman aged 18 to 35 in good health and CMV-seronegative. CDR3s include the opening cysteine and the closing phenylalanine or tryptophan. Each record gives: J gene, V gene, D gene, clone size, CDR3 DNA, CDR3 protein. The D gene is left open where the match is weak. Size values are once, few and many counts, or a class for expanded clones, and some rows have none.

j_call: TRBJ1-2; v_call: TRBV27; d_call: NA; clone_size: NA; cdr3_nt: TGTGCCAGCAGTCTACAGAGAAACTATGGCTACACCTTC; cdr3_aa: CASSLQRNYGYTF
j_call: TRBJ1-6; v_call: TRBV4-1; d_call: NA; clone_size: NA; cdr3_nt: TGCGCCAGCAGCCCTAACTGGAGCGGGGGGCTAAATAATTCACCCCTCCACTTT; cdr3_aa: CASSPNWSGGLNNSPLHF
j_call: TRBJ2-3; v_call: TRBV16; d_call: TRBD1; clone_size: few; cdr3_nt: TGTGCCAGCAGCCAATCATCAGGGGGCTTTGTATTGGGACCAGATACGCAGTATTTT; cdr3_aa: CASSQSSGGFVLGPDTQYF
j_call: TRBJ1-1; v_call: TRBV7-9; d_call: TRBD1; clone_size: NA; cdr3_nt: TGTGCCAGCAGCTTCGGGGCAGGGGGCACTGAAGCTTTCTTT; cdr3_aa: CASSFGAGGTEAFF
j_call: TRBJ1-2; v_call: TRBV30; d_call: NA; clone_size: NA; cdr3_nt: TGTGCCTGGAGTGTACGGGCTAACTATGGCTACACCTTC; cdr3_aa: CAWSVRANYGYTF
j_call: TRBJ2-5; v_call: TRBV5-4; d_call: TRBD1; clone_size: NA; cdr3_nt: TGTGCCAGCAGCTTCGACAGGGGGGGAAAAGAGACCCAGTACTTC; cdr3_aa: CASSFDRGGKETQYF
j_call: TRBJ1-4; v_call: TRBV18; d_call: NA; clone_size: NA; cdr3_nt: TGTGCCAGCTCACCAACGGAACAGGGAAGAAAACTGTTTTTT; cdr3_aa: CASSPTEQGRKLFF
j_call: TRBJ2-7; v_call: TRBV11-2; d_call: NA; clone_size: NA; cdr3_nt: TGTGCCAGCAGCTTCGGCAGCGCATCCTACGAGCAGTACTTC; cdr3_aa: CASSFGSASYEQYF
j_call: TRBJ2-1; v_call: TRBV27; d_call: NA; clone_size: NA; cdr3_nt: TGTGCCAGCACGATCAGCGGCAGCTCCTACAATGAGCAGTTCTTC; cdr3_aa: CASTISGSSYNEQFF
j_call: TRBJ2-2; v_call: TRBV19; d_call: NA; clone_size: few; cdr3_nt: TGTGCCAGTAGTATGGCGGTTGTGGGGCCGGGGGAGCTGTTTTTT; cdr3_aa: CASSMAVVGPGELFF
j_call: TRBJ1-5; v_call: TRBV19; d_call: TRBD1; clone_size: NA; cdr3_nt: TGTGCCAGTAGTACCCGACAGGGGAGCAATCAGCCCCAGCATTTT; cdr3_aa: CASSTRQGSNQPQHF
j_call: TRBJ2-1; v_call: TRBV6-4; d_call: TRBD2; clone_size: NA; cdr3_nt: TGTGCCAGCAGCGGCTCGGGGGAGGGTGCTCATGAGCAGTTCTTC; cdr3_aa: CASSGSGEGAHEQFF
j_call: TRBJ1-1; v_call: TRBV5-6; d_call: TRBD1; clone_size: NA; cdr3_nt: TGTGCCAGCAGCTTGACAGGGGGTGGGGGTGAAGCTTTCTTT; cdr3_aa: CASSLTGGGGEAFF
j_call: TRBJ2-5; v_call: TRBV5-5; d_call: NA; clone_size: NA; cdr3_nt: TGTGCCAGCAGCTCGCAGGGGCTTGGGGAGACCCAGTACTTC; cdr3_aa: CASSSQGLGETQYF
j_call: TRBJ1-1; v_call: TRBV28; d_call: NA; clone_size: once; cdr3_nt: TGTGCCAGCGAGGTGGTTAAGAACACTGAAGCTTTCTTT; cdr3_aa: CASEVVKNTEAFF
j_call: TRBJ2-6; v_call: TRBV7-8; d_call: NA; clone_size: NA; cdr3_nt: TGTGCCAGCAGCTTAGTTGGGGGGGCGTACGGGGCCAACGTCCTGACTTTC; cdr3_aa: CASSLVGGAYGANVLTF
j_call: TRBJ2-3; v_call: TRBV6-4; d_call: NA; clone_size: NA; cdr3_nt: TGTGCCAGCAGTGACTCGGGCGGGGGCACAGATACGCAGTATTTT; cdr3_aa: CASSDSGGGTDTQYF
j_call: TRBJ1-2; v_call: TRBV6-5; d_call: NA; clone_size: NA; cdr3_nt: TGTGCCAGCAGTTCCGACTGGGACTATGGCTACACCTTC; cdr3_aa: CASSSDWDYGYTF
j_call: TRBJ2-1; v_call: TRBV27; d_call: TRBD1; clone_size: NA; cdr3_nt: TGTGCCAGCAGAGGACAGGGGGCAATTGAGCAGTTCTTC; cdr3_aa: CASRGQGAIEQFF
j_call: TRBJ2-7; v_call: TRBV28; d_call: TRBD2; clone_size: NA; cdr3_nt: TGTGCCAGCCTAGCGGGAGGACTCTACGAGCAGTACTTC; cdr3_aa: CASLAGGLYEQYF
j_call: TRBJ2-7; v_call: TRBV18; d_call: NA; clone_size: NA; cdr3_nt: TGTGCCAGCTCACCTGACAGGATCTACGAGCAGTACTTC; cdr3_aa: CASSPDRIYEQYF
j_call: TRBJ2-7; v_call: TRBV4-1; d_call: TRBD2; clone_size: NA; cdr3_nt: TGCGCCAGCAGCCAGGTTCGACTAGCGGGAGTGCAGTACTTC; cdr3_aa: CASSQVRLAGVQYF
j_call: TRBJ1-5; v_call: TRBV6-4; d_call: NA; clone_size: NA; cdr3_nt: TGTGCCAGCAGTCCTGATAATCAGGGCAATCAGCCCCAGCATTTT; cdr3_aa: CASSPDNQGNQPQHF
j_call: TRBJ2-2; v_call: TRBV7-7; d_call: TRBD2; clone_size: NA; cdr3_nt: TGTGCTAGCAAAAGGGAGGGAAACACCGGGGAGCTGTTTTTT; cdr3_aa: CASKREGNTGELFF
j_call: TRBJ2-7; v_call: TRBV28; d_call: TRBD1; clone_size: NA; cdr3_nt: TGTGCCAGCAGTCTGTGGACAGGGGGGTACGAGCAGTACTTC; cdr3_aa: CASSLWTGGYEQYF
j_call: TRBJ2-1; v_call: TRBV11-2; d_call: TRBD2; clone_size: NA; cdr3_nt: TGTGCCAGCAGCCTGTCTAGCGGGGATTCTTACAATGAGCAGTTCTTC; cdr3_aa: CASSLSSGDSYNEQFF
j_call: TRBJ2-6; v_call: TRBV18; d_call: NA; clone_size: NA; cdr3_nt: TGTGCCAGCTCCTTGACAGAGACCTCTGGGGCCAACGTCCTGACTTTC; cdr3_aa: CASSLTETSGANVLTF
j_call: TRBJ1-6; v_call: TRBV28; d_call: TRBD1; clone_size: few; cdr3_nt: TGTGCCAGCAGTTTCTCAGGGGGAGGCAATTCACCCCTCCACTTT; cdr3_aa: CASSFSGGGNSPLHF
j_call: TRBJ1-2; v_call: TRBV2; d_call: TRBD1; clone_size: NA; cdr3_nt: TGTGCCAGCAGTGACGGTTACAGGGGGCGTAGGTTTGGCTATGGCTACACCTTC; cdr3_aa: CASSDGYRGRRFGYGYTF
j_call: TRBJ2-5; v_call: TRBV7-9; d_call: NA; clone_size: NA; cdr3_nt: TGTGCCAGCAACATATGGGGGGGGCCAGGAGGAGAGACCCAGTACTTC; cdr3_aa: CASNIWGGPGGETQYF
j_call: TRBJ2-1; v_call: TRBV25-1; d_call: TRBD2; clone_size: NA; cdr3_nt: TGTGCCAGCAGTGAGGGGAGGGCGAATGGGGGTGAGCAGTTCTTC; cdr3_aa: CASSEGRANGGEQFF
j_call: TRBJ2-2; v_call: TRBV5-4; d_call: TRBD2; clone_size: NA; cdr3_nt: TGTGCCAGCAGCTTGCCCGGCGGGGGGCGGAACACCGGGGAGCTGTTTTTT; cdr3_aa: CASSLPGGGRNTGELFF
j_call: TRBJ2-5; v_call: TRBV7-2; d_call: NA; clone_size: NA; cdr3_nt: TGTGCCAGCAGCTTGAGGCCAGAGGCGGAGACCCAGTACTTC; cdr3_aa: CASSLRPEAETQYF
j_call: TRBJ2-1; v_call: TRBV5-1; d_call: TRBD1; clone_size: few; cdr3_nt: TGCGCCAGCAGCCCACGACAGGGCAGTAACCATGAGCAGTTCTTC; cdr3_aa: CASSPRQGSNHEQFF
j_call: TRBJ1-1; v_call: TRBV27; d_call: TRBD1; clone_size: once; cdr3_nt: TGTGCCAGCAGTTTGGGTACAGGGGGGAACACTGAAGCTTTCTTT; cdr3_aa: CASSLGTGGNTEAFF